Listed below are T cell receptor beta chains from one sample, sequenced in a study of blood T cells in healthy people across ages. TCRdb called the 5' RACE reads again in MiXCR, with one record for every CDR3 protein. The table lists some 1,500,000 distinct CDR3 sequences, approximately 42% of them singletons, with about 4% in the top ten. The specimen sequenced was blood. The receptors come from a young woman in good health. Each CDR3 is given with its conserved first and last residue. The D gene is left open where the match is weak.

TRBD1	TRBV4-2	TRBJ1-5	CASGQTDRVNQPQHF
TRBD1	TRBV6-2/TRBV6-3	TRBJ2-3	CVSSYRDRGRPDTQYF
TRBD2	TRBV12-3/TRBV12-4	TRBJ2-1	CASSFLAGGLDEQFF
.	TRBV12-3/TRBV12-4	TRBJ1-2	CASSPNNYGYTF
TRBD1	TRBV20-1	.	CSAVHHQTGGGEQYF
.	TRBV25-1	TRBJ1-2	CASSEYRGGLLLGYTF
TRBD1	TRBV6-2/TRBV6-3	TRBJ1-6	CASSSLLRTGVSPLHF
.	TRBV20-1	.	CSAFRQAGYEQYF
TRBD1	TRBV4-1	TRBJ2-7	CASSHPGTGKYEQYF
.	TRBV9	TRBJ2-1	CASSVGSLFNEQFF
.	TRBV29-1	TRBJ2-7	CSVRIVNNYEQYF
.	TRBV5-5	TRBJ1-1	CASSLTPGMNTEAFF
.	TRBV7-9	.	CANSSGVAKNIQYF
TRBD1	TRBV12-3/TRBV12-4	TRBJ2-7	CASSLGQGVNEQYF
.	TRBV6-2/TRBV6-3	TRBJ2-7	CASSDRAAYEQYF
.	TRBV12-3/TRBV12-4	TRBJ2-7	CASSFGGLSYNEQYF
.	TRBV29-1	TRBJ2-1	CSVESMTYNEQFF
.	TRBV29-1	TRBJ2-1	CSVEETGRLGKSYNEQFF
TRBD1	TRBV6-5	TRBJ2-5	CASRSGTGGRTQYF
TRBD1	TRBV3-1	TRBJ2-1	CASSQDGDRESYNEQFF
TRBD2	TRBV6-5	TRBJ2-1	CASSYSTSGSKYEQFF
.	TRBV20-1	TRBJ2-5	CSAHTNVGEQYF
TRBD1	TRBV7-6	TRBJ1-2	CASSLAWQGAQKYGYTF
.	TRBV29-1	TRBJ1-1	CSVEDNMNTEAFF
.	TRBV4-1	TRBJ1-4	CASSRIPGASGATNEKLFF
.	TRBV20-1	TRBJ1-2	CSAPRDGSGYTF
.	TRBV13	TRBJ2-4	CASSSNHLAKNIQYF
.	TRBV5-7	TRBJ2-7	CASSLEGLYPYEQYF
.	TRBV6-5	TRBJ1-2	CASSPSQGGYGYTF
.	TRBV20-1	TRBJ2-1	CSARDGIAAYNEQFF
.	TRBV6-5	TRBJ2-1	CASSYGGRGSYNEQFF
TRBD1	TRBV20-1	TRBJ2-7	CSATTPDRGYEQYF
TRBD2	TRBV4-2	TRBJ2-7	CTSSPTAGVVYEQYF
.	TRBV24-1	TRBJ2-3	CATSDPFGPLDTQYF
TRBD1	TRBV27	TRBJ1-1	CASSLSMRSGGGTEAFF
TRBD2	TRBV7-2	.	CASSIQTAGVGEQYF
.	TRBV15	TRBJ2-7	CATNRPAVDYEQYF
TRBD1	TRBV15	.	CATSRLRFGQGETQYF